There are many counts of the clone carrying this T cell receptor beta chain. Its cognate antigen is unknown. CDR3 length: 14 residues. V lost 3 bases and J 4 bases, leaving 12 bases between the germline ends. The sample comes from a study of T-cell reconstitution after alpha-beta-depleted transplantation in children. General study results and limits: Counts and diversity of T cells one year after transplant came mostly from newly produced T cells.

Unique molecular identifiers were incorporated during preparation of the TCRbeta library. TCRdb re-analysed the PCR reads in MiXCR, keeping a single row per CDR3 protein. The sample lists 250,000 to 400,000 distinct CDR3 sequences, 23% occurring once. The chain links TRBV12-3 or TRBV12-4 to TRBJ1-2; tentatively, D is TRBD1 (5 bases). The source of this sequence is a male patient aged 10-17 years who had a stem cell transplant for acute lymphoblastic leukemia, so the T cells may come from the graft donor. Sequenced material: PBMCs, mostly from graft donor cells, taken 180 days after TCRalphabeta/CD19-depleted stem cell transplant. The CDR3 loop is CASSLGRQTYGYTF. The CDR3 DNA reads TGTGCCAGCAGTTTGGGCCGACAGACCTATGGCTACACCTTC.